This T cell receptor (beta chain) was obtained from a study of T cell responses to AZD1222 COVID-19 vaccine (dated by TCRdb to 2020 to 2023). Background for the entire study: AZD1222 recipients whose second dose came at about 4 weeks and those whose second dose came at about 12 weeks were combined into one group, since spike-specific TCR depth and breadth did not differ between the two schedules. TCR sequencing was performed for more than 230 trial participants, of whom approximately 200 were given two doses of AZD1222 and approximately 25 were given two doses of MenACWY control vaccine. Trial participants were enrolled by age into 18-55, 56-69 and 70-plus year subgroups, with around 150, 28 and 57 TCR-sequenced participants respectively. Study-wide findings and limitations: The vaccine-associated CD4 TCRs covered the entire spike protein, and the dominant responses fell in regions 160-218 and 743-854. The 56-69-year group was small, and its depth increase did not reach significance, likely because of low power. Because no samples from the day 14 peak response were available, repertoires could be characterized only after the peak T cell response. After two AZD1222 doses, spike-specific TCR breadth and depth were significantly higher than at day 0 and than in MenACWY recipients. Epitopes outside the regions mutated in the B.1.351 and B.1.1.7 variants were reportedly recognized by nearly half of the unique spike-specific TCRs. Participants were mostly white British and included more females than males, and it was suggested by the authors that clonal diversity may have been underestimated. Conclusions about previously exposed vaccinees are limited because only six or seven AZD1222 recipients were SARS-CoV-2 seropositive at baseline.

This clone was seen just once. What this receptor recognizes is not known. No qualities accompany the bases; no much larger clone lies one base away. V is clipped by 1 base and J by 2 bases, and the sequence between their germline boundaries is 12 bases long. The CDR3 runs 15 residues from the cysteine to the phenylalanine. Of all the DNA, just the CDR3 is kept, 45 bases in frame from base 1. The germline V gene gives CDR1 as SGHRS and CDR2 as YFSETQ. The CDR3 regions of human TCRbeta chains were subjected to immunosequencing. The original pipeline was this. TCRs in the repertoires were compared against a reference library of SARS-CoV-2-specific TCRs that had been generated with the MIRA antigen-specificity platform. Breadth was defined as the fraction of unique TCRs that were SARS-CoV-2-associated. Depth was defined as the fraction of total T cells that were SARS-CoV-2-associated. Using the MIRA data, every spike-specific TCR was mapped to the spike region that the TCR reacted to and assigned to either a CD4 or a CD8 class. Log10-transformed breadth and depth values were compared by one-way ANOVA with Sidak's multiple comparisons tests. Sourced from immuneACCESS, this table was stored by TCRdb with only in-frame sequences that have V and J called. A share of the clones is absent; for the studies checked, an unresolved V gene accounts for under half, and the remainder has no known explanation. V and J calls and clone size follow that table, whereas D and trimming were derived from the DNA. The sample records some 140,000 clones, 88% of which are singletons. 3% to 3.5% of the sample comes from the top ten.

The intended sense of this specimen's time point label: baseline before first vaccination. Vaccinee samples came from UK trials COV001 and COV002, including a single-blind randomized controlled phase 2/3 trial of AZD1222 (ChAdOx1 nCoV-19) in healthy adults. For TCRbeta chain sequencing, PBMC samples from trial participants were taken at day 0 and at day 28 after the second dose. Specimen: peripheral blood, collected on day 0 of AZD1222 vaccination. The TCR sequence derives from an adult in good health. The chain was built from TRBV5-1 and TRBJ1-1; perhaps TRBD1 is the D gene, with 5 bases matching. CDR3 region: CASSLNGAINTEAFF. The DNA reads TGCGCCAGCAGCTTGAATGGGGCTATAAACACTGAAGCTTTCTTT.